This TCR beta chain was sequenced for a study of identical twins. As to this clonotype: Its antigen is currently unknown.

Study conclusions and caveats: Carriage of fewer insertions was seen in abundant cord blood beta clonotypes, whereas memory repertoires showed none.

V was pared by 2 bases and J by 8 bases, with 12 bases between. The CDR3 extends over 14 amino acids. Germline CDR1 SGHVS, CDR2 FNYEAQ. Each CDR3 protein is one row after TCRdb ran MiXCR on the 5' RACE reads. This sample has approximately 250,000 distinct CDR3 sequences, with 6.5% found just once. The sample was also linked to a second study, of T cells expressing NK-cell markers. As that report states: Sorted CD3+CD56+NKG2C+, CD3+CD56+NKG2C- and CD3+CD56-NKG2C+ T cells provided the TCR beta repertoires. Where a handful of donors were concerned, these clonotypes also led the CD3+CD56-NKG2C+ fraction.

The source of this sequence is a woman aged 18-30 years in good health. The chain is built from TRBV7-6 and TRBJ2-2, with D maybe TRBD1 (6 bases). The specimen sequenced was CD8+ T cells sorted from blood. The DNA of the CDR3 is TGTGCCAGCAGCTTACACGACAGGACGGGGGAGCTGTTTTTT. The encoded protein is CASSLHDRTGELFF.